Given below is one TCR beta chain in context. Antigen specificity is unknown. This entry comes from a study of identical twins. All of the donors were Caucasians in good health. A single record per CDR3 protein comes from TCRdb applying MiXCR to the 5' RACE reads. The data show about 530,000 distinct CDR3 sequences, nearly 15% seen once. Germline lookup yields CDR1 LNHNV and CDR2 YYDKDF (reference sequence). This CDR3 comprises 15 residues. V was pared by 0 bases and J by 1 base, with 10 bases between. Findings of the study overall: Beta out-of-frame sequences displayed a weaker excess of sharing between twins. Alpha sequences that were out-of-frame and twin-shared showed an excess of low generation probability. Insertions were fewer in abundant cord blood beta clonotypes, whereas memory repertoires showed none of this pattern.

The same sample was also used in a study of yellow fever vaccine responses in identical twins.

The clonotype was recovered from a woman aged 18 to 35 in good health. This chain links TRBV15 with TRBJ2-7; D may correspond to TRBD1 or TRBD2 (5 bases each). The sequenced sample was CD4+ T cells sorted from blood. The CDR3 DNA reads as TGTGCCACCAGCAGAGAAGGGACGGTTTCCTACGAGCAGTACTTC. Its protein product is CATSREGTVSYEQYF.